The next 29 T cell receptor beta chains were all read from a single sample in a study of T cells in Graves' hyperthyroidism and ophthalmopathy. The CDR3 regions of TCR beta were amplified from RNA transcripts. In the first-round RT-PCR of the TCR CDR3, the HTBI primer set was used. MiXCR, run by TCRdb on the multiplex PCR reads, gives a single entry per CDR3 protein. The sample lists some 690,000 distinct CDR3 sequences, 15% to 20% occurring once. The sample was blood. The receptors here all came from a man aged 45 to 65 with Graves' hyperthyroidism.

The rearrangement uses TRBV12-3 or TRBV12-4 and TRBJ2-4, with 8 bases fitting TRBD1. CDR3 size: 14 residues. With 3 bases clipped from V and 9 bases from J, the junction kept 7 bases outside the gene matches. CDR3 amino acids: CASSLNRGLGIQYF. For the CDR3, the DNA is TGTGCCAGCAGTTTGAACAGGGGGTTGGGCATTCAGTACTTC.

This clonotype was detected many times. The rearrangement links TRBV19 to TRBJ2-2, with 7 bases lining up with TRBD2. With 7 bases clipped from V and 1 base from J, the junction kept 12 bases outside the gene matches. This CDR3 contains 17 residues. Germline lookup yields CDR1 LNHDA and CDR2 SQIVND (reference sequence). CDR3 coding DNA: TGTGCCAGTACCCTGCTGGGCGGGAGAAGGAACACCGGGGAGCTGTTTTTT. Translation: CASTLLGGRRNTGELFF.

V gene TRBV29-1 combines with J gene TRBJ2-2; TRBD2 matches 12 bases. The CDR3 contains 15 residues. V shed 2 bases, J shed 7 bases, and the junction held 5 bases outside the gene matches. The germline gives CDR1 SQVTM, CDR2 ANQGSEA. The CDR3 reads CSVERLAGGNGELFF. Written as DNA, the CDR3 is TGCAGCGTTGAAAGGCTAGCGGGAGGGAACGGGGAGCTGTTTTTT.

In its sample, this clonotype was seen a few times. The chain joins TRBV10-1 to TRBJ2-3, with TRBD2 matching 7 bases. The V gene's germline CDR1 is WNHNN and CDR2 SYGVQD (reference sequence). The V and J ends lost 3 bases and 6 bases, in that order; junction bases with no gene match: 12. This CDR3 has 16 residues. CDR3 sequence (DNA): TGCGCCAGCAGTGACTCCCGAGCGGGACGACGTGATACGCAGTATTTT. This translates into CASSDSRAGRRDTQYF.

The V and J genes are TRBV20-1 and TRBJ2-3; 12 positions agree with TRBD2. This CDR3 is 17 amino acids long. The junction had 8 bases not matched to a gene; V was cut back by 1 base and J by 3 bases. Germline-derived CDR1 and CDR2 are DFQATT and SNEGSKA (reference sequence). CDR3 residues: CSARGLLAGGPTDTQYF. The CDR3 DNA reads as TGCAGTGCTAGAGGTCTGCTAGCGGGAGGGCCAACAGATACGCAGTATTTT.

This clonotype was detected a few times. The chain recombines TRBV20-1 with TRBJ2-7; the D gene is possibly TRBD1 (5 bases). The CDR3 sequence is 14 residues long. Germline V gene sequence: CDR1 DFQATT, CDR2 SNEGSKA (reference sequence). V lost 6 bases and J 1 base, leaving 16 bases between the germline ends. CDR3 sequence (DNA): TGCAGTGCCACAGGACACGCGGCGTCCTACGAGCAGTACTTC. This codes for CSATGHAASYEQYF.

This clonotype appeared many times. The V gene is TRBV7-2, the J gene TRBJ1-2; D uncertain. The germline gives CDR1 SGHTA, CDR2 FQGNSA. The germline V and J ends were trimmed by 6 bases and 1 base, with 9 bases remaining between them. The CDR3 loop spans 13 amino acids. CDR3 DNA sequence: TGTGCCAGCAGTTACGACCTTAACTATGGCTACACCTTC. This encodes CASSYDLNYGYTF.

This clonotype was recorded a few times. V gene TRBV14 combines with J gene TRBJ2-3; TRBD1 or TRBD2 may be the D gene (5 bases each). From germline, CDR1 is SGHDN and CDR2 FVKESK. V dropped 0 bases and J dropped 3 bases, with 13 bases sitting between them. This CDR3 is built from 16 residues. CDR3 bases: TGTGCCAGCAGCCAAGATTGGGGACGACGGACAGATACGCAGTATTTT. As protein: CASSQDWGRRTDTQYF.

This clonotype was picked up many times. V and J are TRBV11-2 and TRBJ2-1; 8 nucleotides align to TRBD2. This CDR3 is built from 18 residues. Per the germline V gene, CDR1 is SGHAT and CDR2 is FQNNGV. Trimming at V came to 2 bases and at J to 1 base, leaving 10 bases not matched to a gene. The CDR3 sequence is CASSLFAGGIVSYNEQFF. CDR3 sequence (DNA): TGTGCCAGCAGCTTATTTGCGGGAGGAATCGTATCCTACAATGAGCAGTTCTTC.

Of note for this clonotype: This clone may be a read error of a much larger clone one base away. This chain uses TRBV18 with TRBJ2-5; D call uncertain. The CDR3 length is 12 residues. The germline V gene has CDR1 KGHSH and CDR2 LQKENI. The CDR3 bases are TGTGCCGGCTCACCACAAATACAGACCCAGTACTTC. This gives the protein CAGSPQIQTQYF.

The J gene is TRBJ2-6, the V gene TRBV7-2, with 7 bases aligning to TRBD1. The CDR3 extends over 16 amino acids. The germline V gene encodes CDR1 SGHTA and CDR2 FQGNSA. The V gene end was trimmed by 3 bases and the J gene end by 2 bases; junction bases not matched to a gene: 4. The DNA of the CDR3 is TGTGCCAGCAGCTTCTTAGGGGGCGCTGGGGCCAACGTCCTGACTTTC. Protein: CASSFLGGAGANVLTF. Filled out from reference TRBV7-2 and TRBJ2-6, the complete variable domain reads GAGVSQSPSNKVTEKGKDVELRCDPISGHTALYWYRQSLGQGLEFLIYFQGNSAPDKSGLPSDRFSAERTGGSVSTLTIQRTQQEDSAVYLCASSFLGGAGANVLTFGAGSRLTVL.

The table lists this clonotype with many counts. The gene calls are TRBV7-8 and TRBJ2-5; D might be TRBD1 or TRBD2, each matching 5 bases. This CDR3 comprises 14 residues. The germline V gene encodes CDR1 SGHVS and CDR2 FQNEAQ. V shed 5 bases and J shed 7 bases, with 17 bases lying between them. As DNA, the CDR3 is TGTGCCAGCAGCGGGGGAACTGAACTATGGACCCAGTACTTC. Translating it yields CASSGGTELWTQYF.

This clonotype turned up a few times. The genes are TRBV18 and TRBJ2-3, with a tentative D call TRBD1 (5 bases). The CDR3 contains 15 residues. Trimming shortened V by 4 bases and J by 2 bases, and 13 bases separated the two germline ends. Germline lookup yields CDR1 KGHSH and CDR2 LQKENI. CDR3 sequence (DNA): TGTGCCAGCTCACGTCTGGACATACTCACAGATACGCAGTATTTT. Its translation: CASSRLDILTDTQYF.

This clonotype came up many times. The chain combines TRBV5-6 with TRBJ2-5; D unresolved. Germline CDR1 SGHDT, CDR2 YYEEEE. The CDR3 runs to 14 residues. Trimming removed 1 base from V and 9 bases from J, with 16 bases in between. CDR3: CASSLPNTARAQYF. The DNA of the CDR3 is TGTGCCAGCAGCTTGCCGAACACTGCTCGGGCCCAGTACTTC.

The V gene is TRBV27, the J gene TRBJ2-7; the match to TRBD2 covers 8 bases. This CDR3 has 15 residues. CDR1 and CDR2 from the germline V gene are MNHEY and SMNVEV (reference sequence). The J segment lost 4 bases and the V segment lost 6 bases, leaving 11 bases of the junction unmatched. The CDR3 spells CASRASGSLTYEQYF. The CDR3, as DNA: TGTGCCAGCAGGGCTAGCGGGTCCTTAACTTACGAGCAGTACTTC.

There are a few counts of this clonotype. The rearrangement links TRBV3-1 to TRBJ2-1; 7 bases align to TRBD2. The CDR3 contains 15 residues. Germline V lookup: CDR1 LGHDT, CDR2 YNNKEL (reference sequence). After removal of 6 bases from V and 0 bases from J, the junction contained 5 bases not matched to a gene. CDR3 sequence (DNA): TGTGCCAGCAGAACTAGCGTTACCTCCTACAATGAGCAGTTCTTC. Protein: CASRTSVTSYNEQFF.

This clonotype has at least ten counts. An end of the junction differs from the germline gene, which may be a read error. J is TRBJ2-1 and V is TRBV7-8; TRBD2 might be the D (5 bases). Germline loops: CDR1 SGHVS, CDR2 FQNEAQ. The CDR3 runs to 13 residues. The CDR3 region is CTSSLPGENEQFF. The DNA of the CDR3 is TGTACCAGCAGCTTACCCGGGGAAAATGAGCAGTTCTTC.

As regards this clonotype: A much larger clone lies a single base off, so this may be a read error. The rearrangement uses TRBV6-2 or TRBV6-3 and TRBJ1-6; no definite D call. CDR1 is MNHEY and CDR2 is SVGEGT in the germline V gene. V was cut by 10 bases and J by 7 bases, with 14 bases left in between. The CDR3 consists of 13 residues. CDR3 coding DNA: TGTGCCACCAGGAGACCGGAGAATTCACCCCTCCACTTT. Amino acids: CATRRPENSPLHF.

This clonotype was observed many times. The chain carries TRBV7-2 and TRBJ2-5; 9 nucleotides match TRBD2. There are 15 residues in the CDR3. Losses at the gene ends were 6 bases for V and 2 bases for J; bases not matched to a gene: 7. Germline V lookup: CDR1 SGHTA, CDR2 FQGNSA. The CDR3 sequence is CASSGYTSGQETQYF. In nucleotides, the CDR3 is TGTGCCAGCAGTGGATATACTAGCGGGCAAGAGACCCAGTACTTC.

The V gene is TRBV20-1, the J gene TRBJ2-2; D may be TRBD1 or TRBD2 (5 bases each). This CDR3 spans 14 amino acids. CDR1 is DFQATT and CDR2 is SNEGSKA in the germline V gene (reference sequence). V was pared by 0 bases and J by 6 bases, with 11 bases between. CDR3 sequence (DNA): TGCAGTGCTAGAGACGGGAAGGGGCCCGGGGAGCTGTTTTTT. As protein: CSARDGKGPGELFF.

This clonotype occurred a few times. This sequence joins TRBV6-2 or TRBV6-3 and TRBJ2-3, with TRBD2 as a possible D gene (5 bases). V lost 1 base and J 4 bases, leaving 9 bases between the germline ends. This CDR3 region has 14 residues. Germline lookup yields CDR1 MNHEY and CDR2 SVGEGT. CDR3 in amino acids: CASSYFPSSDTQYF. The CDR3 region has the DNA TGTGCCAGCAGTTACTTCCCTAGCTCAGATACGCAGTATTTT.

Ten or more counts support this clonotype. The chain is built from TRBV12-3 or TRBV12-4 and TRBJ2-3; TRBD2 agrees at 8 bases. CDR3 length: 15 residues. The V and J ends lost 5 bases and 5 bases, in that order; junction bases with no gene match: 9. The CDR3 loop is CASSTPGREGDTQYF. CDR3 DNA sequence: TGTGCCAGCAGTACACCGGGCCGGGAGGGAGATACGCAGTATTTT.

This clonotype has at least ten counts. This chain uses TRBV5-6 with TRBJ2-5; no clear D. V lost 5 bases and J 6 bases, leaving 14 bases between the germline ends. Per the germline V gene, CDR1 is SGHDT and CDR2 is YYEEEE. This CDR3 is built from 13 residues. The CDR3 DNA follows: TGTGCCAGCAGGCTAGGATGGGGTCAGACCCAGTACTTC. Its protein is CASRLGWGQTQYF.

Many counts were recorded for this clonotype. The chain combines TRBV12-3 or TRBV12-4 with TRBJ2-5; 11 bases are a match to TRBD1. The CDR3 consists of 18 residues. V lost 6 bases and J lost 5; bases outside the gene matches: 17. CDR3 sequence (DNA): TGTGCCAGCAGCGACCTCGGGACAGGGGGTTCGGACGGGGAGACCCAGTACTTC. This sequence encodes CASSDLGTGGSDGETQYF.

This chain joins TRBV7-2 and TRBJ1-1; 7 positions match TRBD1. Germline V gene data show CDR1 as SGHTA and CDR2 as FQGNSA. The CDR3 loop spans 13 amino acids. The CDR3 is CATNRGHRTEAFF. The CDR3 coding sequence is TGTGCTACCAACAGGGGCCACAGGACTGAAGCTTTCTTT.

This clonotype was detected many times. V usage is TRBV27 and J usage is TRBJ2-7, with 10 bases lining up with TRBD2. Germline V gives CDR1 MNHEY, CDR2 SMNVEV (reference sequence). V gave up 3 bases and J gave up 7 bases; unmatched junction bases: 9. CDR3 size: 15 residues. The CDR3 bases are TGTGCCAGCAGTTTTAGCCTAGCGGGAGCTTCGGAGCAGTACTTC. It codes for CASSFSLAGASEQYF.

This clonotype was seen at least ten times. This chain uses TRBV7-9 with TRBJ1-1, with D perhaps TRBD1 (5 bases). Trimming took off 8 bases at V and 0 bases at J, with 7 bases between the two ends. Germline V gene sequence: CDR1 SEHNR, CDR2 FQNEAQ (reference sequence). The CDR3 is made up of 12 amino acids. The CDR3: CASLGVNTEAFF. CDR3 coding DNA: TGTGCCAGCCTAGGGGTGAACACTGAAGCTTTCTTT.

This clonotype came up a few times. The J gene is TRBJ2-3, the V gene TRBV19; a possible D gene is TRBD2 (5 bases). The CDR3 loop spans 14 amino acids. V was clipped by 6 bases and J by 2 bases, with 12 bases between them. The germline gives CDR1 LNHDA, CDR2 SQIVND (reference sequence). The CDR3 loop is CASRGYGNTDTQYF. In DNA, the CDR3 is TGTGCCAGTAGAGGGTACGGGAACACAGATACGCAGTATTTT. The variable domain in full, with the rest retrieved from reference TRBV19 and TRBJ2-3, is DGGITQSPKYLFRKEGQNVTLSCEQNLNHDAMYWYRQDPGQGLRLIYYSQIVNDFQKGDIAEGYSVSREKKESFPLTVTSAQKNPTAFYLCASRGYGNTDTQYFGPGTRLTVL.

This clonotype was recorded at least ten times. This chain uses TRBV12-3 or TRBV12-4 with TRBJ2-7; 10 positions agree with TRBD2. The V segment lost 7 bases and the J segment 5 bases; nucleotides outside the gene matches: 23. The CDR3 is 19 amino acids. The DNA of the CDR3 is TGTGCCAGCACCCGGCGGGGGGCGCGCCTAGCGGGAGTTCCCCACGAGCAGTACTTC. Protein product: CASTRRGARLAGVPHEQYF.